Listed here is a single T cell receptor (beta chain). Authors' methods: Reference gene primer amplification gave estimated nucleated cell counts. Using immunoSEQ multiplex PCR, the repertoire was profiled, and TCRdb retains in-frame clones only, with some absent. The V and J calls and clone size are taken from that table; D and trimming were inferred from the DNA. The sample comprises about 190,000 clones, approximately 90% of which are singletons, and approximately 5.5% rests with the top ten. In germline, CDR1 is MGHRA, CDR2 YSYEKL. The germline V and J ends were trimmed by 4 bases and 0 bases, with 13 bases remaining between them. The CDR3 is 15 amino acids. The sample originates from a study of blood T cell repertoires in COVID-19. On the study more broadly: Whether acute or convalescent, the COVID-19 samples came from the United States, Italy and Spain. PBMCs, B-cell-depleted T cells, or T cells provided the cDNA or gDNA that made up the material.

This chain links TRBV4-1 with TRBJ2-7, with no clear D. The sequence was obtained from a man aged 35 to 55 with active or convalescent COVID-19. Specimen: peripheral blood. The CDR3 is CASSPASKSSYEQYF. The CDR3 nucleotides are TGCGCCAGCAGCCCCGCATCGAAGAGCTCCTACGAGCAGTACTTC.